The 19 T cell receptor delta chains below come from one sample, sequenced in a study of gamma-delta T cells after stem cell transplantation. TCRdb re-analyzed the RT-PCR reads via CATT. The sample carries 3,400 or so delta-chain clones, approximately 2% recorded once. The sample taken for sequencing was gamma-delta T cells. These receptors originate from a human donor. It is not recorded whose cells these are; they may come from a transplant donor.

By share, this clone counts as medium-sized (0.01 to 0.1%). One end of the junction varies from germline; a read error may be responsible. Other DNA sequences in this specimen translate into the identical CDR3. The rearrangement links TRDV2 to TRDJ1; a possible D gene is TRDD3 (6 bases). CDR3 length: 21 residues. The germline V gene encodes CDR1 GEAIGNYY and CDR2 EKD. Here the CDR3 reads CACDGLSGGRYIRGYTDKLIF. The CDR3 region has the DNA TGCGCCTGTGATGGGTTGAGTGGGGGCCGTTACATAAGAGGGTACACCGATAAACTCATCTTT.

This clone was counted between two and nine times. V is TRDV2 and J is TRDJ1; 12 bases map to TRDD3. Germline V CDR1 and CDR2: GEAIGNYY, EKD. This CDR3 region has 18 residues. The trim removed 0 bases at V and 3 bases at J, leaving 10 bases unmatched. CDR3: CACDTWGLGDTEADKLIF. The CDR3 DNA sequence: TGTGCCTGTGACACCTGGGGGCTGGGGGATACGGAGGCCGATAAACTCATCTTT.

This clone occurred a few times. This likely stems from a read error, as it lies one base from a far larger clone. For the CDR3, the DNA is TGTGCCTGTGACGCCGTGGATCCCCTTGGTGGGGGACCTCCCTACACCGATAAACTCATCTTT. Protein sequence: CACDAVDPLGGGPPYTDKLIF. The V gene is TRDV2, the J gene TRDJ1; 7 bases are a match to TRDD3. The CDR3 consists of 21 residues. CDR1 and CDR2 from the germline V gene are GEAIGNYY and EKD. Trimming removed 3 bases from V and 0 bases from J; junction bases left unmatched: 24.

This clone was counted only a few times. This may stem from a read error, because a much larger clone lies one nucleotide away. The sample holds other DNA sequences that translate to the same CDR3. The rearrangement links TRDV2 to TRDJ1; TRDD3 matches 7 bases. The CDR3 is 17 amino acids. CDR1 is GEAIGNYY and CDR2 is EKD in the germline V gene. CDR3 nucleotide sequence: TGCGCCTGTGACACCGCAGGATACGGGTTTTCACGCGATAAACTCATCTTT. Its protein product is CACDTAGYGFSRDKLIF.

This clone came up a few times. The protein TCRdb lists differs from the translation of the DNA at residue 7; the protein given here is translated from the DNA itself. The chain combines TRDV2 with TRDJ3; 10 bases fit TRDD3. V lost 3 bases, J lost 0 bases, and 7 bases stayed unmatched. The CDR3 contains 19 residues. Germline V gene sequence: CDR1 GEAIGNYY, CDR2 EKD. CDR3 region: CACDGGRGIRSWDTRQMFF. In DNA form, the CDR3 reads TGTGCCTGTGACGGGGGCCGGGGGATACGCTCCTGGGACACCCGACAGATGTTTTTC.

This clone is termed medium-sized. V is TRDV2 and J is TRDJ1, with 9 bases lining up with TRDD3. CDR3 length: 21 amino acids. Germline V gene sequence: CDR1 GEAIGNYY, CDR2 EKD. With 0 bases clipped from V and 2 bases from J, the junction kept 21 bases outside the gene matches. The CDR3 nucleotides read TGTGCCTGTGACACCGTCCCGTCTGGCGGTACTGGGGGACGCCGGACCGATAAACTCATCTTT. Translated: CACDTVPSGGTGGRRTDKLIF.

This clone is labeled as medium-sized. The V call is TRDV2, the J call TRDJ1; 10 nucleotides match TRDD3. Germline V gene sequence: CDR1 GEAIGNYY, CDR2 EKD. The CDR3 has 18 residues. V was clipped by 4 bases and J by 5 bases; unmatched bases: 18. CDR3: CACDSLLPPTGGLDKLIF. In nucleotides, the CDR3 is TGTGCCTGTGATTCCCTACTTCCGCCTACTGGGGGATTGGATAAACTCATCTTT.

This clone showed up just a few times. A much larger clone sits a single nucleotide away, making a read error possible. The sample holds other DNA sequences that translate to the same CDR3. The gene calls are TRDV2 and TRDJ1; 8 bases are shared with TRDD3. CDR1 GEAIGNYY and CDR2 EKD come from the germline V gene. V shed 3 bases, J shed 0 bases, and the junction held 14 bases outside the gene matches. This CDR3 is 18 amino acids long. The CDR3 region is CACDSVPTGGQYTDKLIF. The CDR3, as DNA: TGTGCCTGTGACTCTGTCCCTACTGGGGGTCAGTACACCGATAAACTCATCTTT.

This clone has just a few counts. A much more abundant neighbour one base away suggests this may be a read error. The rearrangement uses TRDV2 and TRDJ1; D is undetermined. The ends were cut back, 3 bases at V and 0 bases at J, with 28 bases in the middle. The CDR3 loop spans 20 amino acids. Germline CDR1 reads GEAIGNYY; CDR2 reads EKD. The CDR3 region is CACDQKFNERETLYTDKLIF. As DNA, the CDR3 is TGTGCCTGTGACCAAAAGTTTAATGAGAGGGAAACACTGTACACCGATAAACTCATCTTT.

By share of the sample, this clone is medium-sized (0.01 to 0.1%). The rearrangement links TRDV2 to TRDJ1; D possibly uses TRDD1 or TRDD3 (6 bases each). V was trimmed by 0 bases and J by 5 bases, leaving 24 bases between them. Germline CDR1 is GEAIGNYY and CDR2 is EKD. The CDR3 sequence is 18 residues long. This CDR3 reads CACDTVSPLNSGGDKLIF. The CDR3 DNA reads TGTGCCTGTGACACCGTATCGCCCCTCAATAGTGGGGGGGATAAACTCATCTTT.

This clone came up a few times. It may be a read error: a sequence one base away is much more abundant. The CDR3 sequence is CACDTVTGGQGMYADKLIF. CDR3 in DNA: TGTGCCTGTGACACCGTAACTGGGGGCCAAGGGATGTACGCCGATAAACTCATCTTT. The gene calls are TRDV2 and TRDJ1; TRDD3 aligns across 8 bases. The CDR3 extends over 19 amino acids. Germline values: CDR1 GEAIGNYY, CDR2 EKD. With 0 bases clipped from V and 3 bases from J, the junction kept 17 bases outside the gene matches.

By frequency in the sample, this clone is medium-sized. This chain uses TRDV2 with TRDJ1, with D possibly matching TRDD3 (5 bases). The CDR3 contains 16 residues. Trimming removed 3 bases at V and 0 bases at J, with 16 bases between. The germline V gene encodes CDR1 GEAIGNYY and CDR2 EKD. CDR3 coding DNA: TGTGCCTGTGACTATGTGGATAATTCGTACACCGATAAACTCATCTTT. Residues: CACDYVDNSYTDKLIF.

The sample holds a few counts of this clone. This may be a read error, as it is one base from a much larger clone. This chain uses TRDV2 with TRDJ1; 13 bases align to TRDD3. The germline V gene encodes CDR1 GEAIGNYY and CDR2 EKD. This CDR3 is 20 amino acids long. Written as DNA, the CDR3 is TGTGCCCGTGACACTGTACTGGGGGATACGGACCGTGGTTTGACCGATAAACTCATCTTT. Protein sequence: CARDTVLGDTDRGLTDKLIF.

In regard to this clone: A read error is likely here: a far larger clone is one base away. V is TRDV1 and J is TRDJ1; 9 bases map to TRDD3. Germline V gene sequence: CDR1 TSWWSYY, CDR2 QGS. The CDR3 covers 29 residues. Written as DNA, the CDR3 is TGTGCTCTTGGGGAAGTCATGGTAACCTTCCTCCCCTACTGGGGGACCTTGCCAGAGAGGTGGAGGGACACCGAGAAACTCATCTTT. Translated, it gives CALGEVMVTFLPYWGTLPERWRDTEKLIF.

This clone occurred a few times. One junction end does not reproduce the germline sequence, and a read error may be involved. Additional DNA sequences in this sample encode the identical CDR3. The rearrangement joins TRDV1 to TRDJ3; 11 bases are shared with TRDD3. The length of the CDR3 is 24 residues. CDR1 and CDR2 from the germline V gene are TSWWSYY and QGS. The CDR3 spells CALGELLGDTTGSLLPWDTRQMFF. CDR3 coding DNA: TGTGCTCTCGGGGAACTGCTGGGGGATACAACCGGCTCTCTTCTCCCCTGGGACACCCGACAGATGTTTTTC.

Only a few counts were recorded for this clone. TCRdb's protein and the translated DNA diverge at residue 7; the protein reported here is the translation of the DNA. The chain carries TRDV2 and TRDJ1; D may be TRDD3 (5 bases). Per germline, CDR1 GEAIGNYY and CDR2 EKD. The CDR3 extends over 18 amino acids. The V and J ends lost 0 bases and 4 bases respectively, with 23 bases between them. CDR3 sequence reads: CACDTVEGFALTIDKLIF. CDR3 DNA: TGTGCCTGTGACACCGTTGAGGGATTCGCCCTAACAATCGATAAACTCATCTTT.

Relative to its sample, this clone is large. J is TRDJ1 and V is TRDV2; 9 bases agree with TRDD3. The CDR3 loop spans 14 amino acids. Germline CDR1 and CDR2: GEAIGNYY and EKD. Losses at the gene ends were 1 base for V and 3 bases for J; bases not matched to a gene: 2. CDR3 sequence (DNA): TGTGCCTGTGACACTCTGGGGGATCCCGATAAACTCATCTTT. Its translation: CACDTLGDPDKLIF.

By sample fraction, this clone is medium-sized. The V gene is TRDV2, the J gene TRDJ1; TRDD3 matches 9 bases. V was pared by 3 bases and J by 0 bases, with 10 bases of the junction left unmatched. The germline gives CDR1 GEAIGNYY, CDR2 EKD. CDR3 length: 17 residues. For the CDR3, the DNA is TGTGCCTGTGACCTCCTTGGGGGATATCCCTACACCGATAAACTCATCTTT. Protein sequence: CACDLLGGYPYTDKLIF.

This clone is medium-sized in the sample. The chain couples TRDV2 to TRDJ1; 10 bases fit TRDD3. The V and J ends lost 0 bases and 0 bases, in that order; junction bases with no gene match: 18. Germline lookup yields CDR1 GEAIGNYY and CDR2 EKD. This CDR3 contains 21 residues. The CDR3 reads CACDTGGIGGYRVGYTDKLIF. CDR3 in DNA: TGTGCCTGTGACACCGGTGGTATTGGGGGATACAGGGTGGGGTACACCGATAAACTCATCTTT.